One and the same sample provided the 11 T cell receptor beta chains below, sequenced in a study of T-cell memory formation after mild COVID-19. TCRdb processed the 5' RACE reads anew with MiXCR; each CDR3 protein has one entry. Here the sample spans roughly 300,000 distinct CDR3 sequences, 8.2% being singletons. Sequencing input: PBMCs or a T cell subset sorted from them (not recorded which). Receptors were obtained from a man aged 18 to 30 who had mild COVID-19 (a few samples of this study predate the infection). Cell type and time point are not known.

V and J are TRBV6-5 and TRBJ2-3; 7 bases agree with TRBD2. The germline V gene encodes CDR1 MNHEY and CDR2 SVGAGI. The CDR3 loop spans 13 amino acids. V lost 7 bases, J lost 0 bases, and 1 base stayed unmatched. The CDR3 bases are TGTGCCAGCACTAGCGGTAGCACAGATACGCAGTATTTT. It is translated as CASTSGSTDTQYF.

The V call is TRBV20-1, the J call TRBJ2-3; D is ambiguous. The CDR3 contains 12 residues. Germline CDR1 is DFQATT and CDR2 is SNEGSKA (reference sequence). Trimming cost V 1 base and J 11 bases, with 13 bases left between them. The DNA of the CDR3 is TGCAGTGCTAGAGGATCCGTCGGTGGGCAGTATTTT. Protein sequence: CSARGSVGGQYF.

V is TRBV18 and J is TRBJ1-2; a possible D gene is TRBD1 (5 bases). CDR3 length equals 15 residues. Germline assignment: CDR1 KGHSH and CDR2 LQKENI. Trimming removed 0 bases from V and 7 bases from J, with 15 bases in between. The CDR3 sequence is CASSPPSGATGGYTF. The CDR3 coding sequence is TGTGCCAGCTCACCACCGTCCGGGGCCACGGGTGGCTACACCTTC. The full variable domain, completed using reference TRBV18 and TRBJ1-2, is NAGVMQNPRHLVRRRGQEARLRCSPMKGHSHVYWYRQLPEEGLKFMVYLQKENIIDESGMPKERFSAEFPKEGPSILRIQQVVRGDSAAYFCASSPPSGATGGYTFGSGTRLTVV.

V and J are TRBV6-6 and TRBJ2-2, with 10 bases that match TRBD1. CDR1 and CDR2 from the germline V gene are MNHNY and SVGAGI (reference sequence). V gave up 4 bases and J gave up 7 bases; unmatched junction bases: 6. The CDR3 covers 15 residues. This CDR3 is CASSLPGQGIGELFF. CDR3 in DNA: TGTGCCAGCAGTTTACCGGGACAGGGGATCGGGGAGCTGTTTTTT.

The chain has TRBV2 and TRBJ2-5; D is unclear. Trimming cost V 3 bases and J 3 bases, with 8 bases left between them. There are 13 residues in the CDR3. Germline V lookup: CDR1 SNHLY, CDR2 FYNNEI. The CDR3 sequence is CASSEVREETQYF. CDR3 bases: TGTGCCAGCAGTGAGGTCAGAGAAGAGACCCAGTACTTC.

There are a few counts of this clonotype. This chain links TRBV21-1 with TRBJ2-1. TRBV21-1 is labeled a pseudogene. The CDR3 has 9 residues. CDR3 bases: TGTGACTCCTACAATGAGCAGTTCTTC. It codes for CDSYNEQFF.

V usage is TRBV29-1 and J usage is TRBJ2-5; the match to TRBD2 covers 9 bases. Germline V gives CDR1 SQVTM, CDR2 ANQGSEA. The CDR3 sequence is 14 residues long. V lost 8 bases, J lost 4 bases, and 11 bases stayed unmatched. In DNA form, the CDR3 reads TGCAGCTTTGGACCGGGACTAGCTAGAGAGACCCAGTACTTC. Translation gives CSFGPGLARETQYF.

This clonotype was detected only a few times. The chain couples TRBV29-1 to TRBJ2-2, with a possible D match to TRBD1 (6 bases). This CDR3 region has 14 residues. V lost 4 bases to trimming and J lost 8 bases, with 17 bases between them. From germline, CDR1 is SQVTM and CDR2 ANQGSEA. Here the CDR3 reads CSVVELQQGGELFF. CDR3 coding DNA: TGCAGCGTTGTGGAACTACAACAGGGAGGGGAGCTGTTTTTT.

This chain uses TRBV2 with TRBJ1-1, with D perhaps TRBD1 (5 bases). Germline V gene data show CDR1 as SNHLY and CDR2 as FYNNEI. The V gene lost 6 bases and the J gene lost 10 bases, with 18 bases spanning the gap. The CDR3 length is 13 residues. CDR3 sequence: CASSGPAGVGAFF. In DNA form, the CDR3 reads TGTGCCAGCAGCGGGCCCGCGGGGGTGGGAGCTTTCTTT. Full variable domain (missing parts from reference TRBV2 and TRBJ1-1): EPEVTQTPSHQVTQMGQEVILRCVPISNHLYFYWYRQILGQKVEFLVSFYNNEISEKSEIFDDQFSVERPDGSNFTLKIRSTKLEDSAMYFCASSGPAGVGAFFGQGTRLTVV.

This clonotype was seen ten or more times. This chain joins TRBV6-2 or TRBV6-3 and TRBJ2-7; a possible D gene is TRBD2 (5 bases). The germline gives CDR1 MNHEY, CDR2 SVGEGT. V was trimmed by 0 bases and J by 7 bases, leaving 10 bases between them. The CDR3 is 13 residues long. The DNA of the CDR3 is TGTGCCAGCAGTTACTCCGGGAATAGGGAGCAGTACGTC. It yields the protein CASSYSGNREQYV.

This clonotype was seen repeatedly, ten times or more. This chain joins TRBV12-3 or TRBV12-4 and TRBJ1-1; 7 bases map to TRBD1. Trimming at V came to 2 bases and at J to 4 bases, leaving 1 base not matched to a gene. CDR3 size: 13 residues. CDR3 sequence: CASSLNRGTEAFF. In DNA form, the CDR3 reads TGTGCCAGCAGTTTAAACAGGGGCACTGAAGCTTTCTTT.